This TCR beta chain was obtained from a study of T cell repertoires in cytomegalovirus infection (dated by TCRdb to 2018 to 2020). With regard to the full study: The HLA type of each donor mattered for the analysis, because public TCR beta signatures pointed to carriage of CMV infection along with the matching HLA type.

The sequencing machine was an Illumina HiSeq 1500. TCRdb took the public reads, trimmed them with fastp at Q25, ran MiXCR for clone calling and kept in-frame beta chains. Rows matching on CDR3 protein sequence are summarized as one entry with the most common DNA and genes. The sample includes over 300,000 distinct CDR3 sequences, with roughly a sixth observed a single time. Of the sample, around 12% is held by the ten largest clones. CDR3 length: 17 amino acids, cysteine to phenylalanine. The entry retains the CDR3 DNA only, 51 bases that are in frame from base 1. Sequences SGHTA (CDR1) and FQGNSA (CDR2) are obtained from the germline V gene. V is trimmed back by 3 bases and J by 3 bases, and the junction contains 10 bases that no gene match accounts for. Summary of the overall study and its limitations: In the ex vivo response, HLA-C-restricted CMV-specific TCR beta clonotypes were dominant, and in two of eight donors the single most frequent clonotype came from this HLA-C-restricted group. Cumulative frequency of public TCR beta family members discriminated carriers of CMV infection plus the relevant HLA type in this cohort and an independent 352-donor cohort.

This clonotype appeared many times. This receptor's antigen is unknown. Per-base qualities were not stored, and no clone one base away is much larger. The sequence came from a human donor in good health (CMV status not recorded). Some clones in this sample may be carry-over from other donors' samples. Sequenced: PBMCs. The V and J segments used are TRBV7-2 and TRBJ1-5, and 8 junctional nucleotides match TRBD1. The nucleotides are TGTGCCAGCAGCTTGGGGGATCCGGGACAGGCCAATCAGCCCCAGCATTTT. This yields the protein CASSLGDPGQANQPQHF.